This TCR beta chain was sequenced in a study of T-cell reconstitution after alpha-beta-depleted transplantation in children. Whole-study findings and limits: There were reportedly several hundred expanded graft clones from which alpha-beta T cells came about two months after transplant.

For this clonotype: Its antigen is not identified.

This CDR3 comprises 18 residues. The V segment lost 5 bases and the J segment 4 bases; nucleotides outside the gene matches: 14. The germline CDR1 and CDR2 sequences are SGHRS and YFSETQ. Construction of the TCRbeta library involved unique molecular identifiers. TCRdb processed the PCR reads anew with MiXCR; each CDR3 protein has one entry. The sample has 60,000 to 100,000 distinct CDR3 sequences, around 18% seen once. The TCR originated in a male patient aged 2-10 years who had a stem cell transplant for acute lymphoblastic leukemia, so the T cells may come from the graft donor. The chain couples TRBV5-1 to TRBJ2-2; 10 bases agree with TRBD2. The starting material was PBMCs, mostly from graft donor cells, obtained 360 days after TCRalphabeta/CD19-depleted stem cell transplant. The CDR3 region has the DNA TGCGCCAGCAGTGGGGTTTACAGCGGGAGGGCCCCCACCGGGGAGCTGTTTTTT. Protein sequence: CASSGVYSGRAPTGELFF.